Presented here are 21 T cell receptor beta chains from one specimen sequenced in a study of T cell changes during pregnancy in multiple sclerosis. Sequencing was performed with immunoSEQ multiplex PCR; in TCRdb, only in-frame clones are kept and a portion is missing. The repertoire holds roughly 90,000 clones, about 91% seen once, with approximately 0.9% in the top ten. The material sequenced was peripheral blood, taken before pregnancy. The source of these receptors is a female donor with multiple sclerosis, enrolled in a pregnancy study.

CDR3 DNA sequence: TGTGCCAGCAGCCCCATCGGACAGAATGAAAAACTGTTTTTT. It codes for CASSPIGQNEKLFF. This rearrangement joins TRBV6-1 to TRBJ1-4; perhaps TRBD1 as D (6 bases). CDR1 is MNHNS, CDR2 SASEGT, per germline. V lost 6 bases and J lost 5, with 13 bases in between. This CDR3 is built from 14 residues.

The V gene is TRBV9, the J gene TRBJ2-3; the D gene is possibly TRBD2 (5 bases). The ends were cut back, 4 bases at V and 0 bases at J, with 12 bases in the middle. In germline, CDR1 is SGDLS, CDR2 YYNGEE. The CDR3 is made up of 15 amino acids. CDR3 residues: CASSPRAGSTDTQYF. The CDR3 region has the DNA TGTGCCAGCAGCCCACGGGCGGGTAGCACAGATACGCAGTATTTT.

The chain links TRBV7-7 to TRBJ2-5; D call uncertain. This CDR3 has 12 residues. Germline CDR1 is SSHAT and CDR2 is FNYEAQ (reference sequence). V lost 5 bases and J 5 bases, leaving 9 bases between the germline ends. CDR3 in DNA: TGTGCCAGCAGCCATAATCGGGAGACCCAGTACTTC. This sequence encodes CASSHNRETQYF.

The V and J genes are TRBV9 and TRBJ2-3; the match to TRBD2 covers 8 bases. Germline V lookup: CDR1 SGDLS, CDR2 YYNGEE. The CDR3 length is 16 residues. V shed 0 bases, J shed 6 bases, and the junction held 9 bases outside the gene matches. The CDR3 bases are TGTGCCAGCAGCGTAGGTACCCGGGGGGGCAGGGATACGCAGTATTTT. Protein sequence: CASSVGTRGGRDTQYF.

This rearrangement joins TRBV6-1 to TRBJ1-5; unclear D gene. The V gene lost 1 base and the J gene lost 1 base, with 11 bases spanning the gap. This CDR3 comprises 16 residues. Per the germline V gene, CDR1 is MNHNS and CDR2 is SASEGT. Here the CDR3 DNA reads TGTGCCAGCAGTGAAGGGCCCCTTTGGAGCAATCAGCCCCAGCATTTT. The encoded protein is CASSEGPLWSNQPQHF.

About this clone itself: One end of the junction does not line up with germline, which may come from a read error. This rearrangement joins TRBV30 to TRBJ1-5; 8 bases map to TRBD1. Germline V CDR1 and CDR2: GTSNPN, SVGIG (reference sequence). This CDR3 contains 13 residues. The DNA for the CDR3 is TGTGCCTGGAGGGGGACAGGCAACCAGCCCCAGCATTTT. Encoded protein: CAWRGTGNQPQHF.

V is TRBV7-8 and J is TRBJ1-5; tentative D call: TRBD1 (6 bases). Germline V lookup: CDR1 SGHVS, CDR2 FQNEAQ. V lost 4 bases and J lost 1, with 11 bases in between. The CDR3 spans 15 residues. The CDR3 DNA reads TGTGCCAGCAGCTCCTACAGGGAAAGCAATCAGCCCCAGCATTTT. Translation gives CASSSYRESNQPQHF.

The chain carries TRBV19 and TRBJ1-5; 8 bases match TRBD1. The V and J ends lost 0 bases and 6 bases, in that order; junction bases with no gene match: 19. The CDR3 runs 20 residues. Germline CDR1 and CDR2: LNHDA and SQIVND (reference sequence). Here the CDR3 DNA reads TGTGCCAGTAGTATAGATTCGATCAGGGGGCCCGAGGGGGGCCTTCAGCCCCAGCATTTT. Translated: CASSIDSIRGPEGGLQPQHF. Full variable domain (outside the CDR3, taken from reference TRBV19 and TRBJ1-5): DGGITQSPKYLFRKEGQNVTLSCEQNLNHDAMYWYRQDPGQGLRLIYYSQIVNDFQKGDIAEGYSVSREKKESFPLTVTSAQKNPTAFYLCASSIDSIRGPEGGLQPQHFGDGTRLSIL.

The chain carries TRBV2 and TRBJ1-2, with TRBD1 matching over 8 bases. The CDR3 is made up of 15 amino acids. Germline CDR1 SNHLY, CDR2 FYNNEI. V lost 4 bases to trimming and J lost 5 bases; unmatched junction nucleotides: 9. The CDR3 nucleotides read TGTGCCAGCAGTGGGATCCAGGGGGCGCGGTATGGCTACACCTTC. The encoded protein is CASSGIQGARYGYTF.

This chain uses TRBV18 with TRBJ1-5; 9 nucleotides align to TRBD1. This CDR3 contains 16 residues. The J segment lost 4 bases and the V segment lost 3 bases, leaving 7 bases of the junction unmatched. The V gene's germline CDR1 is KGHSH and CDR2 LQKENI. The CDR3 is CASSPETGGGNQPQHF. The CDR3 nucleotides are TGTGCCAGCTCACCCGAAACAGGGGGCGGGAATCAGCCCCAGCATTTT.

This clone was observed once. J is TRBJ2-1 and V is TRBV28; maybe TRBD2 (5 bases). Germline CDR1 and CDR2: MDHEN and SYDVKM. The CDR3 length is 14 residues. V shed 6 bases and J shed 7 bases, with 16 bases lying between them. The CDR3 loop is CASSLGGFRNEQFF. The CDR3 nucleotides read TGTGCCAGCAGCCTAGGAGGTTTCAGGAATGAGCAGTTCTTC.

The chain carries TRBV7-2 and TRBJ1-2, with D maybe TRBD1 (6 bases). V lost 6 bases to trimming and J lost 8 bases, with 16 bases between them. Germline values: CDR1 SGHTA, CDR2 FQGNSA. The CDR3 runs to 13 residues. In nucleotides, the CDR3 is TGTGCCAGCAGATCGGACAGACGCGGGGGCTACACCTTC. Translating gives CASRSDRRGGYTF. The variable domain in full, with the rest retrieved from reference TRBV7-2 and TRBJ1-2, is GAGVSQSPSNKVTEKGKDVELRCDPISGHTALYWYRQSLGQGLEFLIYFQGNSAPDKSGLPSDRFSAERTGGSVSTLTIQRTQQEDSAVYLCASRSDRRGGYTFGSGTRLTVV.

This chain connects TRBV27 to TRBJ2-7; 7 positions agree with TRBD1. CDR3 length: 15 amino acids. Germline lookup yields CDR1 MNHEY and CDR2 SMNVEV (reference sequence). V shed 4 bases, J shed 5 bases, and the junction held 11 bases outside the gene matches. CDR3: CASSSPGGSTHEQYF. The CDR3 nucleotides read TGTGCCAGCAGTTCCCCAGGGGGTTCGACTCACGAGCAGTACTTC.

The chain joins TRBV28 to TRBJ2-7, with 10 bases that match TRBD2. The CDR3 length is 14 residues. Per germline, CDR1 MDHEN and CDR2 SYDVKM. The CDR3 DNA reads TGTGCGAGTTACGAAGCGGGAGGGGACTACGAGCAGTACTTC. Protein: CASYEAGGDYEQYF.

J is TRBJ2-2 and V is TRBV5-1; D not resolved. CDR1 and CDR2 from the germline V gene are SGHRS and YFSETQ. The CDR3 has 14 residues. The ends were cut back, 5 bases at V and 0 bases at J, with 8 bases in the middle. The CDR3 DNA sequence: TGCGCCAGCAGTTCGGCGGCGAACACCGGGGAGCTGTTTTTT. It translates to CASSSAANTGELFF.

This clone was observed a single time. The chain's CDR3 is CASSVGTSSRDEQFF. The CDR3 DNA reads TGTGCCAGCAGCGTCGGGACTAGCTCCCGCGATGAGCAGTTCTTC. The chain uses TRBV27 and TRBJ2-1; TRBD2 aligns across 9 bases. Germline-derived CDR1 and CDR2 are MNHEY and SMNVEV (reference sequence). CDR3 length equals 15 residues. Germline trimming cut 6 bases from V and 8 bases from J; bases unmatched to any gene: 11.

The J gene is TRBJ2-6, the V gene TRBV6-1; 9 bases agree with TRBD1. V dropped 4 bases and J dropped 4; count of bases not matched to a gene: 8. Germline assignment: CDR1 MNHNS and CDR2 SASEGT. CDR3 length equals 17 residues. The CDR3 DNA is TGTGCCAGCAGTGTCCTGGGACAGGGTAACGGGGCCAACGTCCTGACTTTC. Residues: CASSVLGQGNGANVLTF.

J is TRBJ2-7 and V is TRBV4-3; the D gene is possibly TRBD2 (7 bases). This CDR3 is 16 amino acids long. CDR1 is LGHNA and CDR2 is YSLEER in the germline V gene. The germline V and J ends were trimmed by 0 bases and 2 bases, with 14 bases remaining between them. CDR3 DNA sequence: TGCGCCAGCAGCCAAGAAGGGGGGGACCTTACCTACGAGCAGTACTTC. This encodes CASSQEGGDLTYEQYF.

The chain couples TRBV4-1 to TRBJ1-1; D is unclear. The CDR3 is made up of 13 amino acids. From germline, CDR1 is MGHRA and CDR2 YSYEKL. Trimming left V 5 bases short and J 2 bases short, with 9 bases between. CDR3 sequence reads: CASSYGVNTEAFF. In DNA, the CDR3 is TGCGCCAGCAGCTACGGGGTAAACACTGAAGCTTTCTTT.

The chain couples TRBV4-2 to TRBJ1-2; tentative D call: TRBD1 (5 bases). This CDR3 is built from 14 residues. V was pared by 1 base and J by 6 bases, with 12 bases between. Germline assignment: CDR1 LGHNA and CDR2 YNFKEQ. The CDR3 nucleotides are TGTGCCAGCAGCCAAGGGTGGCAGGGAAATGGCTACACCTTC. Amino acids: CASSQGWQGNGYTF.

The V call is TRBV20-1, the J call TRBJ1-2, with a possible D match to TRBD1 (5 bases). CDR1 and CDR2 (germline): DFQATT, SNEGSKA (reference sequence). Trimming took 6 bases from V and 8 from J, leaving 10 bases between them. CDR3 size: 10 residues. The CDR3 spells CSAPGGGYTF. In nucleotides, the CDR3 is TGCAGTGCCCCTGGGGGGGGCTACACCTTC.